The clone carrying this TCR beta chain was counted a few times. In the original workflow: Reference gene primers were amplified, and this amplification served to estimate nucleated cell counts. Measured with immunoSEQ multiplex PCR; TCRdb has only the in-frame clones, and not every one. V, J and clone size derive from that table, while D and trimming were established from the DNA sequence. The sample records about 130,000 clones, roughly 90% being singletons. This sample was taken from a study of blood T cell repertoires in COVID-19. Study information: In each case, the material was cDNA or gDNA derived from T cells, B-cell-depleted T cells, or PBMCs.

The CDR3 length is 13 residues. Germline loops: CDR1 WSHSY, CDR2 SAAADI. Unmatched junction bases numbered 9, after V lost 6 bases and J lost 10 bases. The TCR comes from a man aged 55-75 years with COVID-19, enrolled during active disease. Sequencing input: peripheral blood. The chain joins TRBV10-2 to TRBJ1-1; TRBD1 agrees at 9 bases. CDR3 protein: CASRENRGRGAFF. The DNA of the CDR3 is TGCGCCAGCAGGGAGAACAGGGGGCGAGGAGCTTTCTTT.